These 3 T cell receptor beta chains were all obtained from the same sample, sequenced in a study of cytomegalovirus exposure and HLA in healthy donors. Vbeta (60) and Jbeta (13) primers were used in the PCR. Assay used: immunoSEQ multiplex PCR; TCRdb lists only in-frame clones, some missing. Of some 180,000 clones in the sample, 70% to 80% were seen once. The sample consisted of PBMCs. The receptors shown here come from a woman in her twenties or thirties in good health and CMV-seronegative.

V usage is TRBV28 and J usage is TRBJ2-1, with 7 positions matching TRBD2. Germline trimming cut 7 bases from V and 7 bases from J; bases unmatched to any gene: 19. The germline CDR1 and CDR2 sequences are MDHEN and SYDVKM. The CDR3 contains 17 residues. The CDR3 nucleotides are TGTGCCAGCACTCAACCAAAAGGGGCGGGAGTTAGGAATGAGCAGTTCTTC. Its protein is CASTQPKGAGVRNEQFF.

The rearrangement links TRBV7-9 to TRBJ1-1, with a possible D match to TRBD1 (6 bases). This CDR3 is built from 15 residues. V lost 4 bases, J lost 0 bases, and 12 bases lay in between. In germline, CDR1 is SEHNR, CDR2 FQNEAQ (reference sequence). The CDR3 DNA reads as TGTGCCAGCAGCTCGACAGGAATCATGAACACTGAAGCTTTCTTT. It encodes CASSSTGIMNTEAFF.

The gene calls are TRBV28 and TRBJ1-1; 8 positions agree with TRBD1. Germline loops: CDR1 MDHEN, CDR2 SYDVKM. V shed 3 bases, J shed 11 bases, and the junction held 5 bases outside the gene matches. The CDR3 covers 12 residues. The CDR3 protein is CASSLQGARAFF. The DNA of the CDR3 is TGTGCCAGCAGTTTGCAGGGGGCTCGGGCTTTCTTT.